This T cell receptor beta chain was identified during a study of T cells in Graves' hyperthyroidism and ophthalmopathy. Study-wide points: Most thyroid-expanded clonotypes above 0.001 were also found in blood.

RNA transcripts yielded amplified TCR beta CDR3 regions. Researchers ran a first-round RT-PCR on the TCR CDR3 using the HTBI primer set. TCRdb redid the calling of the multiplex PCR reads with MiXCR, one entry per CDR3 protein. Of 350,000 to 500,000 distinct CDR3 sequences listed, roughly 15% are singletons. Graves' hyperthyroidism was deemed stable given no ophthalmopathy progression within 18 months. Pregnant or lactating patients were excluded, as were those with uncontrolled infection or other autoimmune disease. Cells are PBMCs isolated from approximately 9.2 ml of fresh blood. A few counts support this clonotype. What it binds is unknown. V lost 0 bases and J lost 2, with 8 bases in between. CDR1 and CDR2 from the germline V gene are SGHRS and YFSETQ. This CDR3 has 15 amino acids.

This chain joins TRBV5-1 and TRBJ2-2, with D perhaps TRBD2 (6 bases). Specimen: blood. The TCR sequence derives from a woman aged 18 to 35 with Graves' hyperthyroidism. The CDR3 nucleotides read TGCGCCAGCAGCTTGGTGCGGGAAAACACCGGGGAGCTGTTTTTT. Translation: CASSLVRENTGELFF. Full variable domain (remainder filled in from reference TRBV5-1 and TRBJ2-2): KAGVTQTPRYLIKTRGQQVTLSCSPISGHRSVSWYQQTPGQGLQFLFEYFSETQRNKGNFPGRFSGRQFSNSRSEMNVSTLELGDSALYLCASSLVRENTGELFFGEGSRLTVL.